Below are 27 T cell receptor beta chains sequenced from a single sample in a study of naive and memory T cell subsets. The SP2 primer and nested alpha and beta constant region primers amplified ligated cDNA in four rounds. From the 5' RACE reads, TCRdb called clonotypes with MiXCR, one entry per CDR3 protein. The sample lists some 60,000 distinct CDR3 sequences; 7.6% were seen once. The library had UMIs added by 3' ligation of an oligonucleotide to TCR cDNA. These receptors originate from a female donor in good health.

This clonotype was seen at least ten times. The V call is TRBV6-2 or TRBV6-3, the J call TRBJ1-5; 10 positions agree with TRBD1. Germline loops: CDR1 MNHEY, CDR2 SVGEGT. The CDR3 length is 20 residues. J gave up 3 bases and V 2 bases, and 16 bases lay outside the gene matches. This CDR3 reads CASSYDLRDRGGRDNQPQHF. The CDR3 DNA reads TGTGCCAGCAGTTACGACTTACGGGACAGGGGAGGAAGGGACAATCAGCCCCAGCATTTT.

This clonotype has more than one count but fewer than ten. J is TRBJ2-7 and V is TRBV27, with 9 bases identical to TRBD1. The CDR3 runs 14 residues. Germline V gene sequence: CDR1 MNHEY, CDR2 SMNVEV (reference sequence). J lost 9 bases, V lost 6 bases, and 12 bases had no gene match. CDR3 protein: CASSVGTGFLGQYF. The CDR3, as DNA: TGTGCCAGCAGCGTTGGGACAGGGTTTTTAGGGCAGTACTTC.

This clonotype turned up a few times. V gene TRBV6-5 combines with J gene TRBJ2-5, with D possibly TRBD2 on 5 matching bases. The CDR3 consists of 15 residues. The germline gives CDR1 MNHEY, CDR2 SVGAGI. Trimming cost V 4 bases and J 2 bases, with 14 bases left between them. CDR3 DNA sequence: TGTGCCAGCAGTTCCCTGGGCCGGGGTCAAGAGACCCAGTACTTC. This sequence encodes CASSSLGRGQETQYF.

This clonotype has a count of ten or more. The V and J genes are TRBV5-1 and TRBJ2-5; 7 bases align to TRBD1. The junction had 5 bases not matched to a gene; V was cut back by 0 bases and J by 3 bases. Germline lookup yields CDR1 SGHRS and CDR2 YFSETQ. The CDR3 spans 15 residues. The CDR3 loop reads CASSLGYGTEETQYF. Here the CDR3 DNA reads TGCGCCAGCAGCTTGGGTTACGGGACAGAAGAGACCCAGTACTTC.

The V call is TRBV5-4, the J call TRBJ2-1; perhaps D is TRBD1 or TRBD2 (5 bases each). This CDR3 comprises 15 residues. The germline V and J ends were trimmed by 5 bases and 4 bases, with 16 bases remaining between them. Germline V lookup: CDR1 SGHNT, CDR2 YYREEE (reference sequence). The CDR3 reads CASSTPGRSYNEQFF. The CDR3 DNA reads TGTGCCAGCAGTACACCGGGACGGTCTTACAATGAGCAGTTCTTC.

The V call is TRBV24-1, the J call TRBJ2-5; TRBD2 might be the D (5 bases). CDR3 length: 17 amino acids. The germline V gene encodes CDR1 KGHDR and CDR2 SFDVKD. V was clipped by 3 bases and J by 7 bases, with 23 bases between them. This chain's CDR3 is CATSDPVRERGSGTQYF. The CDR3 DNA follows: TGTGCCACCAGTGATCCGGTACGGGAAAGAGGTTCGGGGACCCAGTACTTC.

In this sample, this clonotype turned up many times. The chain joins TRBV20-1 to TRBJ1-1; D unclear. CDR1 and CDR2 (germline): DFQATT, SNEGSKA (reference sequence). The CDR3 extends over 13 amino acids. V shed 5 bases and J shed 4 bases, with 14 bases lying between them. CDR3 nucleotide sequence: TGCAGTGCTCCCGACTTGGACGGCACTGAAGCTTTCTTT. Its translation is CSAPDLDGTEAFF.

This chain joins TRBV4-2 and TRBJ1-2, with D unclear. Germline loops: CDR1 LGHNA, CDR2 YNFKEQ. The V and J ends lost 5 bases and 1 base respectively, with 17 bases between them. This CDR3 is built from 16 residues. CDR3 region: CASSFRTGGSNYGYTF. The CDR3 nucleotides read TGTGCCAGCAGCTTCCGGACGGGAGGGAGTAACTATGGCTACACCTTC.

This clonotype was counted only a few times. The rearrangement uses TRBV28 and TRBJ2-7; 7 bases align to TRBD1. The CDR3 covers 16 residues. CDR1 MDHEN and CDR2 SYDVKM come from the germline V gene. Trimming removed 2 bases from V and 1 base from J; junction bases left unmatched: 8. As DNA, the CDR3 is TGTGCCAGCAGTTTAGGCCCCGGGACAGCTTCCTACGAGCAGTACTTC. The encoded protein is CASSLGPGTASYEQYF.

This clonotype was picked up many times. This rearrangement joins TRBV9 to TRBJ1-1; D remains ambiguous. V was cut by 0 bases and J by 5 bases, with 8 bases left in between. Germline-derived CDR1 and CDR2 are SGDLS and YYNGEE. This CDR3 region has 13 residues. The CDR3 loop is CASSVVVTTEAFF. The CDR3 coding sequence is TGTGCCAGCAGCGTAGTAGTCACGACTGAAGCTTTCTTT.

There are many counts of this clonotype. Here the CDR3 DNA reads TGTGCCAGCAGTACGGATGTCAACACCGGGGAGCTGTTTTTT. Its protein product is CASSTDVNTGELFF. The V call is TRBV6-5, the J call TRBJ2-2, with D unclear. CDR1 is MNHEY, CDR2 SVGAGI, per germline. The CDR3 has 14 amino acids. The ends were cut back, 5 bases at V and 2 bases at J, with 9 bases in the middle.

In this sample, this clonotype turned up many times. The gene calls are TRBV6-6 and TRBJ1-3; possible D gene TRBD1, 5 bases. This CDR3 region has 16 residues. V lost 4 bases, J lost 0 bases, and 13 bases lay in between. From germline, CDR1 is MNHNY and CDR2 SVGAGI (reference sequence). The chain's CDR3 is CASSWGTGSSGNTIYF. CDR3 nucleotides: TGTGCCAGCAGTTGGGGGACGGGGAGCTCTGGAAACACCATATATTTT.

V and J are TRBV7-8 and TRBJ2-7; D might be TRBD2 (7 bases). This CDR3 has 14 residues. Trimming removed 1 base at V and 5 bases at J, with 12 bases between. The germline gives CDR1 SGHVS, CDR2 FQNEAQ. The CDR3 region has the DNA TGTGCCAGCAGCTTAGAACAGGGAGGGAACGAGCAGTACTTC. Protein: CASSLEQGGNEQYF. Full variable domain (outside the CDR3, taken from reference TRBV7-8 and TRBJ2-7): GAGVSQSPRYKVAKRGQDVALRCDPISGHVSLFWYQQALGQGPEFLTYFQNEAQLDKSGLPSDRFFAERPEGSVSTLKIQRTQQEDSAVYLCASSLEQGGNEQYFGPGTRLTVT.

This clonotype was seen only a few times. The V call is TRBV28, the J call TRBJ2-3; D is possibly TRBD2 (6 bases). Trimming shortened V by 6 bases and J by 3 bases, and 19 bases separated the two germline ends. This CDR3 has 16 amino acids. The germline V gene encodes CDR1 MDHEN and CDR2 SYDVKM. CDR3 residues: CASSPWTNPGTDTQYF. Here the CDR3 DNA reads TGTGCCAGCAGCCCATGGACTAATCCGGGGACAGATACGCAGTATTTT.

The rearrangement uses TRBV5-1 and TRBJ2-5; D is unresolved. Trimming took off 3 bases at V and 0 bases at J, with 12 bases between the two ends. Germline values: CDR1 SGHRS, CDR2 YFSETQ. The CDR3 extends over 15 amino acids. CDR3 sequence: CASSSLSTYQETQYF. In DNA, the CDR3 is TGCGCCAGCAGCTCTCTATCAACGTACCAAGAGACCCAGTACTTC.

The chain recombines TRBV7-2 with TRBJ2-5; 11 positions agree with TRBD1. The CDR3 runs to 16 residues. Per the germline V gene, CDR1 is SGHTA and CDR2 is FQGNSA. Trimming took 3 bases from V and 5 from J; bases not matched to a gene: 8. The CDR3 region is CASSFVGTGGPETQYF. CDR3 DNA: TGTGCCAGCAGCTTTGTTGGGACAGGGGGTCCGGAGACCCAGTACTTC.

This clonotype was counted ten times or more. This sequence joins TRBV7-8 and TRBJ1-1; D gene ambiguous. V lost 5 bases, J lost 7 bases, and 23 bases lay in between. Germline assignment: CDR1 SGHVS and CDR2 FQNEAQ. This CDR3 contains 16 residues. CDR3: CASSPRPEPYPLEAFF. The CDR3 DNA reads TGTGCCAGCAGCCCCCGCCCCGAACCGTACCCTCTTGAAGCTTTCTTT.

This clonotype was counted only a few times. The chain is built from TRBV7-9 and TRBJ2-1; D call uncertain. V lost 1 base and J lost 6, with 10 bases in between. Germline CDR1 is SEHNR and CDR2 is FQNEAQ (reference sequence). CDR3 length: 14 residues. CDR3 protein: CASSLVVQPNEQFF. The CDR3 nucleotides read TGTGCCAGCAGCTTAGTCGTCCAGCCCAATGAGCAGTTCTTC.

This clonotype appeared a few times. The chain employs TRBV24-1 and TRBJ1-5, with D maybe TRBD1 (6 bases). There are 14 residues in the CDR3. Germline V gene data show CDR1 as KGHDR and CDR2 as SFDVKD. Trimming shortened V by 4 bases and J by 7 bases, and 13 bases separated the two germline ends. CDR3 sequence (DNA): TGTGCCACCAGTGACGGGTCAGGGGCACAGCCCCAGCATTTT. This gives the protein CATSDGSGAQPQHF.

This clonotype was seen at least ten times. CDR3 sequence reads: CASSLGWAKNIQYF. For the CDR3, the DNA is TGTGCCAGCAGCTTAGGATGGGCCAAAAACATTCAGTACTTC. The chain carries TRBV11-2 and TRBJ2-4; D unclear. Trimming removed 1 base from V and 1 base from J, with 5 bases in between. Looked up from germline, CDR1 is SGHAT and CDR2 is FQNNGV. The CDR3 loop spans 14 amino acids. The variable domain in full, completed from reference TRBV11-2 and TRBJ2-4, reads EAGVAQSPRYKIIEKRQSVAFWCNPISGHATLYWYQQILGQGPKLLIQFQNNGVVDDSQLPKDRFSAERLKGVDSTLKIQPAKLEDSAVYLCASSLGWAKNIQYFGAGTRLSVL.

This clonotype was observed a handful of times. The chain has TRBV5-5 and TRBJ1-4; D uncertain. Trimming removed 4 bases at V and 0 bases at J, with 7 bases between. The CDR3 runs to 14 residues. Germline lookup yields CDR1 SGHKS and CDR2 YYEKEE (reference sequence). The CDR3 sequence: CASSRLATNEKLFF. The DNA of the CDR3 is TGTGCCAGCAGCCGCCTTGCAACTAATGAAAAACTGTTTTTT.

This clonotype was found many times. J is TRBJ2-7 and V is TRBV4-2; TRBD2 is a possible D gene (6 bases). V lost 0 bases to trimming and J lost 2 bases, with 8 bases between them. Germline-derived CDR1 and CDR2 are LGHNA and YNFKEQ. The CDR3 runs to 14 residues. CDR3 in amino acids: CASSQERGTYEQYF. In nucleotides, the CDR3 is TGTGCCAGCAGCCAAGAACGGGGGACCTACGAGCAGTACTTC.

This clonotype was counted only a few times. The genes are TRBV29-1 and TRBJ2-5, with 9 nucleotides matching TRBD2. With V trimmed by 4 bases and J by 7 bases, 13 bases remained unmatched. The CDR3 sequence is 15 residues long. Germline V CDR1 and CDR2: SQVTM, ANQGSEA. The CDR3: CSVAPTSGRLVTQYF. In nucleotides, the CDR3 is TGCAGCGTTGCCCCGACTAGCGGCCGATTGGTGACCCAGTACTTC.

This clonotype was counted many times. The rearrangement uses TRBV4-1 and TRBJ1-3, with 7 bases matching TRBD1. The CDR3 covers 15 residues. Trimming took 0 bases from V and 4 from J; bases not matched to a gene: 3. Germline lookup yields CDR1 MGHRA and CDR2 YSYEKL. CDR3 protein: CASSQDRGQGNTIYF. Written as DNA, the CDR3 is TGCGCCAGCAGCCAAGATAGGGGGCAAGGAAACACCATATATTTT.

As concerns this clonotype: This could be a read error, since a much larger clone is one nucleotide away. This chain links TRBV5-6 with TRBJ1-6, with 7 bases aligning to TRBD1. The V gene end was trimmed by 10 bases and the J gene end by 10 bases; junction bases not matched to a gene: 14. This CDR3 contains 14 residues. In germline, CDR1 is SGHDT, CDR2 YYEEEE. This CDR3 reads CAGSWRGRGSPLHF. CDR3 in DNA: TGTGCCGGCTCTTGGAGGGGCAGGGGGTCACCCCTCCACTTT.

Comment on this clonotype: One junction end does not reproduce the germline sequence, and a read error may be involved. The CDR3 region is CASRATGRYGDTF. The CDR3 DNA reads TGTGCCAGCAGGGCCACAGGAAGATATGGCGACACCTTC. This chain joins TRBV7-3 and TRBJ1-2; D is perhaps TRBD1 (5 bases). The germline gives CDR1 SGHTA, CDR2 FQGTGA. This CDR3 is 13 amino acids long.

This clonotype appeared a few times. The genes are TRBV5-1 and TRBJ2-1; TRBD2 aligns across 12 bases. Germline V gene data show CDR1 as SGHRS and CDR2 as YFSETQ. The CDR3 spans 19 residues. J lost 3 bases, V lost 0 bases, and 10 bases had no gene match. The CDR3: CASSLEASGGASVYNEQFF. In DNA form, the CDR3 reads TGCGCCAGCAGCTTGGAGGCTAGCGGGGGGGCCAGCGTCTACAATGAGCAGTTCTTC.